What follows are 22 T cell receptor beta chains derived from one specimen sequenced in a study of blood T cell repertoires in COVID-19. This table comes from immunoSEQ multiplex PCR, and its TCRdb copy is limited to in-frame clones, with some not included. This sample has under 110,000 clones, with around 87% found just once. The sample was peripheral blood. These receptors came from a woman aged 30 to 39 with acute or convalescent COVID-19.

This clone was recorded once. The rearrangement links TRBV7-2 to TRBJ1-1; unclear D gene. The CDR3 covers 13 residues. Trimming took 2 bases from V and 2 from J, leaving 6 bases between them. The germline CDR1 and CDR2 sequences are SGHTA and FQGNSA. The DNA for the CDR3 is TGTGCCAGCAGCTTAAGAGCTAACACTGAAGCTTTCTTT. As protein: CASSLRANTEAFF.

The gene calls are TRBV14 and TRBJ2-1, with D perhaps TRBD1 (5 bases). The V gene lost 1 base and the J gene lost 7 bases, with 17 bases spanning the gap. From germline, CDR1 is SGHDN and CDR2 FVKESK. The CDR3 loop spans 16 amino acids. For the CDR3, the DNA is TGTGCCAGCAGCCAAGGGGCAGGGCTGAGAAGAAATGAGCAGTTCTTC. Translated: CASSQGAGLRRNEQFF.

This chain joins TRBV23-1 and TRBJ2-7; 8 bases are shared with TRBD1. TRBV23-1 is marked as an open reading frame, function uncertain. V shed 2 bases, J shed 2 bases, and the junction held 2 bases outside the gene matches. The CDR3 contains 14 residues. The CDR3 nucleotides are TGCGCCAGCAGTCAACCGGGACAGGCCTACGAGCAGTACTTC. Translated, it gives CASSQPGQAYEQYF.

V is TRBV3-1 (or the pseudogene TRBV3-2) and J is TRBJ1-6; D gene ambiguous. Germline V gene lookup returns CDR1 LGHDT and CDR2 YNNKEL (reference sequence). V lost 4 bases and J lost 8, with 21 bases in between. CDR3 length: 17 residues. CDR3 in amino acids: CASSPRGGLSRYSPLHF. CDR3 coding DNA: TGTGCCAGCAGCCCCAGAGGAGGGCTCTCCAGATATTCACCCCTCCACTTT.

This clone has just one count. V usage is TRBV7-3 and J usage is TRBJ2-1, with TRBD2 matching 8 bases. The CDR3 loop spans 15 amino acids. J was trimmed by 3 bases and V by 5 bases; bases with no gene match: 6. Germline V CDR1 and CDR2: SGHTA, FQGTGA. This chain's CDR3 is CASSHTAGDYNEQFF. Here the CDR3 DNA reads TGTGCCAGCAGCCATACAGCGGGGGACTACAATGAGCAGTTCTTC.

This clone was seen only a few times. This chain uses TRBV27 with TRBJ1-1; D not certain. Germline CDR1 MNHEY, CDR2 SMNVEV (reference sequence). This CDR3 contains 16 residues. Deletions cut 8 bases from V and 0 bases from J, with 19 bases between. The CDR3 reads CASDGSPISMNTEAFF. The CDR3 coding sequence is TGTGCCAGCGACGGGAGCCCGATTAGCATGAACACTGAAGCTTTCTTT.

This chain joins TRBV25-1 and TRBJ1-5, with 7 bases lining up with TRBD1. The CDR3 has 14 residues. Germline V CDR1 and CDR2: MGHDK, SYGVNS. V lost 7 bases to trimming and J lost 7 bases; unmatched junction nucleotides: 10. CDR3: CASKAGGLRQPQHF. DNA for the CDR3: TGTGCCAGCAAGGCAGGGGGATTGAGGCAGCCCCAGCATTTT.

This sequence joins TRBV18 and TRBJ2-1; D not certain. Trimming removed 2 bases from V and 3 bases from J, with 5 bases in between. The CDR3 is made up of 13 amino acids. Germline loops: CDR1 KGHSH, CDR2 LQKENI. The CDR3 coding sequence is TGTGCCAGCTCACCATCGTTCTACAATGAGCAGTTCTTC. Protein: CASSPSFYNEQFF.

As DNA, the CDR3 is TGTGCCTCCACCTGGGAGCGGCACGAGCAGTACTTC. As protein: CASTWERHEQYF. The gene calls are TRBV30 and TRBJ2-7; a weak D match, TRBD2 (5 bases). CDR1 is GTSNPN and CDR2 is SVGIG in the germline V gene (reference sequence). The CDR3 runs to 12 residues. The V end lost 7 bases, the J end lost 5 bases, and 15 bases lay between the germline ends. Filled out from reference TRBV30 and TRBJ2-7, the complete variable domain reads SQTIHQWPATLVQPVGSPLSLECTVEGTSNPNLYWYRQAAGRGLQLLFYSVGIGQISSEVPQNLSASRPQDRQFILSSKKLLLSDSGFYLCASTWERHEQYFGPGTRLTVT.

The rearrangement joins TRBV6-6 to TRBJ1-5, with 9 bases lining up with TRBD1. The CDR3 is 17 amino acids. CDR1 is MNHNY and CDR2 is SVGAGI in the germline V gene (reference sequence). V gave up 5 bases and J gave up 7 bases; unmatched junction bases: 15. The CDR3 here is CASSRSPTGGIGQPQHF. The CDR3, as DNA: TGTGCCAGCAGTCGATCACCCACAGGGGGCATAGGGCAGCCCCAGCATTTT.

This chain links TRBV6-5 with TRBJ1-3, with 7 bases aligning to TRBD1. The CDR3 covers 14 residues. V dropped 9 bases and J dropped 0; count of bases not matched to a gene: 5. The germline V gene encodes CDR1 MNHEY and CDR2 SVGAGI. In DNA form, the CDR3 reads TGTGCCAGTCTCAGGGGGAACTCTGGAAACACCATATATTTT. Translation gives CASLRGNSGNTIYF.

The chain joins TRBV2 to TRBJ2-7; unclear D gene. Germline CDR1 is SNHLY and CDR2 is FYNNEI. The CDR3 spans 11 residues. V lost 1 base, J lost 12 bases, and 10 bases lay in between. This CDR3 is CASSEVSHPYF. The CDR3 DNA is TGTGCCAGCAGTGAAGTGAGTCACCCGTACTTC.

The rearrangement joins TRBV2 to TRBJ2-1, with 16 bases matching TRBD2. After removal of 4 bases from V and 7 bases from J, the junction contained 10 bases not matched to a gene. The CDR3 consists of 18 residues. CDR1 is SNHLY and CDR2 is FYNNEI in the germline V gene. The CDR3 sequence: CASSANPGLAGGRNEQFF. The CDR3 nucleotides are TGTGCCAGCAGTGCGAACCCGGGACTAGCGGGGGGGCGGAATGAGCAGTTCTTC.

V is TRBV28 and J is TRBJ1-2; 9 positions agree with TRBD1. The V segment lost 5 bases and the J segment 2 bases; nucleotides outside the gene matches: 6. The CDR3 is made up of 15 amino acids. The germline gives CDR1 MDHEN, CDR2 SYDVKM. CDR3 protein: CASSRPGTGNYGYTF. The CDR3 DNA reads as TGTGCCAGCAGTCGCCCCGGGACAGGGAACTATGGCTACACCTTC.

The chain employs TRBV5-8 and TRBJ2-7; 8 bases map to TRBD2. Germline V lookup: CDR1 SGHTS, CDR2 YDEGEE. The junction had 5 bases not matched to a gene; V was cut back by 0 bases and J by 6 bases. This CDR3 spans 14 amino acids. CDR3 sequence (DNA): TGTGCCAGCAGCTTGGGGGCGGGGGGAATCGAGCAGTACTTC. This translates into CASSLGAGGIEQYF. Combining the CDR3 with reference TRBV5-8 and TRBJ2-7 gives the whole variable domain EAGVTQSPTHLIKTRGQQATLRCSPISGHTSVYWYQQALGLGLQFLLWYDEGEERNRGNFPPRFSGRQFPNYSSELNVNALELEDSALYLCASSLGAGGIEQYFGPGTRLTVT.

This chain joins TRBV9 and TRBJ2-7; TRBD1 matches 9 bases. CDR3 size: 13 residues. Germline trimming cut 4 bases from V and 6 bases from J; bases unmatched to any gene: 5. Germline-derived CDR1 and CDR2 are SGDLS and YYNGEE. The CDR3 DNA reads TGTGCCAGCAGCTCTCGGACAGGGGTCGAGCAGTACTTC. Protein product: CASSSRTGVEQYF. The complete variable domain, with remaining parts taken from reference TRBV9 and TRBJ2-7, reads DSGVTQTPKHLITATGQRVTLRCSPRSGDLSVYWYQQSLDQGLQFLIQYYNGEERAKGNILERFSAQQFPDLHSELNLSSLELGDSALYFCASSSRTGVEQYFGPGTRLTVT.

This chain uses TRBV6-6 with TRBJ2-4, with TRBD1 matching over 9 bases. CDR3 length: 16 residues. Germline V gene lookup returns CDR1 MNHNY and CDR2 SVGAGI (reference sequence). V was pared by 4 bases and J by 3 bases, with 7 bases of the junction left unmatched. In DNA form, the CDR3 reads TGTGCCAGCAGTTTCGGGACAGGGAGGGACAAAAACATTCAGTACTTC. Its translation: CASSFGTGRDKNIQYF.

V usage is TRBV4-1 and J usage is TRBJ2-7; tentative D call: TRBD2 (7 bases). This CDR3 region has 16 residues. The V gene lost 5 bases and the J gene lost 3 bases, with 20 bases spanning the gap. Germline V gives CDR1 MGHRA, CDR2 YSYEKL. The CDR3 DNA is TGCGCCAGCAGCGCAGTGGTGGGAGGGGGGATCTACGAGCAGTACTTC. Amino acid sequence: CASSAVVGGGIYEQYF.

This clone was seen once. The V gene is TRBV11-2, the J gene TRBJ1-2, with 8 bases lining up with TRBD1. CDR1 and CDR2 from the germline V gene are SGHAT and FQNNGV. Trimming took 3 bases from V and 8 from J; bases not matched to a gene: 8. This CDR3 comprises 14 residues. CDR3 coding DNA: TGTGCCAGCAGCTTCCCAGGGGGCGCGGGAGGCTACACCTTC. This encodes CASSFPGGAGGYTF.

This clone was detected only once. This rearrangement joins TRBV28 to TRBJ1-1; 8 bases are a match to TRBD1. The germline V gene has CDR1 MDHEN and CDR2 SYDVKM. CDR3 length: 13 residues. Germline trimming cut 10 bases from V and 5 bases from J; bases unmatched to any gene: 9. CDR3 protein: CATGRQGWTEAFF. Written as DNA, the CDR3 is TGTGCCACAGGGAGACAGGGGTGGACTGAAGCTTTCTTT.

The V gene is TRBV5-5, the J gene TRBJ1-2; 7 positions agree with TRBD1. The germline V gene encodes CDR1 SGHKS and CDR2 YYEKEE (reference sequence). Trimming removed 4 bases from V and 6 bases from J; junction bases left unmatched: 6. The CDR3 is made up of 13 amino acids. CDR3 in DNA: TGTGCCAGCAGCCCTCAAGGGGGCCATGGCTACACCTTC. It codes for CASSPQGGHGYTF.

The rearrangement joins TRBV27 to TRBJ1-1; 7 bases fit TRBD1. This CDR3 is built from 13 residues. Germline CDR1 MNHEY, CDR2 SMNVEV (reference sequence). Germline trimming cut 3 bases from V and 5 bases from J; bases unmatched to any gene: 3. The CDR3 loop is CASSFQGETEAFF. The CDR3 bases are TGTGCCAGCAGTTTTCAGGGGGAAACTGAAGCTTTCTTT.